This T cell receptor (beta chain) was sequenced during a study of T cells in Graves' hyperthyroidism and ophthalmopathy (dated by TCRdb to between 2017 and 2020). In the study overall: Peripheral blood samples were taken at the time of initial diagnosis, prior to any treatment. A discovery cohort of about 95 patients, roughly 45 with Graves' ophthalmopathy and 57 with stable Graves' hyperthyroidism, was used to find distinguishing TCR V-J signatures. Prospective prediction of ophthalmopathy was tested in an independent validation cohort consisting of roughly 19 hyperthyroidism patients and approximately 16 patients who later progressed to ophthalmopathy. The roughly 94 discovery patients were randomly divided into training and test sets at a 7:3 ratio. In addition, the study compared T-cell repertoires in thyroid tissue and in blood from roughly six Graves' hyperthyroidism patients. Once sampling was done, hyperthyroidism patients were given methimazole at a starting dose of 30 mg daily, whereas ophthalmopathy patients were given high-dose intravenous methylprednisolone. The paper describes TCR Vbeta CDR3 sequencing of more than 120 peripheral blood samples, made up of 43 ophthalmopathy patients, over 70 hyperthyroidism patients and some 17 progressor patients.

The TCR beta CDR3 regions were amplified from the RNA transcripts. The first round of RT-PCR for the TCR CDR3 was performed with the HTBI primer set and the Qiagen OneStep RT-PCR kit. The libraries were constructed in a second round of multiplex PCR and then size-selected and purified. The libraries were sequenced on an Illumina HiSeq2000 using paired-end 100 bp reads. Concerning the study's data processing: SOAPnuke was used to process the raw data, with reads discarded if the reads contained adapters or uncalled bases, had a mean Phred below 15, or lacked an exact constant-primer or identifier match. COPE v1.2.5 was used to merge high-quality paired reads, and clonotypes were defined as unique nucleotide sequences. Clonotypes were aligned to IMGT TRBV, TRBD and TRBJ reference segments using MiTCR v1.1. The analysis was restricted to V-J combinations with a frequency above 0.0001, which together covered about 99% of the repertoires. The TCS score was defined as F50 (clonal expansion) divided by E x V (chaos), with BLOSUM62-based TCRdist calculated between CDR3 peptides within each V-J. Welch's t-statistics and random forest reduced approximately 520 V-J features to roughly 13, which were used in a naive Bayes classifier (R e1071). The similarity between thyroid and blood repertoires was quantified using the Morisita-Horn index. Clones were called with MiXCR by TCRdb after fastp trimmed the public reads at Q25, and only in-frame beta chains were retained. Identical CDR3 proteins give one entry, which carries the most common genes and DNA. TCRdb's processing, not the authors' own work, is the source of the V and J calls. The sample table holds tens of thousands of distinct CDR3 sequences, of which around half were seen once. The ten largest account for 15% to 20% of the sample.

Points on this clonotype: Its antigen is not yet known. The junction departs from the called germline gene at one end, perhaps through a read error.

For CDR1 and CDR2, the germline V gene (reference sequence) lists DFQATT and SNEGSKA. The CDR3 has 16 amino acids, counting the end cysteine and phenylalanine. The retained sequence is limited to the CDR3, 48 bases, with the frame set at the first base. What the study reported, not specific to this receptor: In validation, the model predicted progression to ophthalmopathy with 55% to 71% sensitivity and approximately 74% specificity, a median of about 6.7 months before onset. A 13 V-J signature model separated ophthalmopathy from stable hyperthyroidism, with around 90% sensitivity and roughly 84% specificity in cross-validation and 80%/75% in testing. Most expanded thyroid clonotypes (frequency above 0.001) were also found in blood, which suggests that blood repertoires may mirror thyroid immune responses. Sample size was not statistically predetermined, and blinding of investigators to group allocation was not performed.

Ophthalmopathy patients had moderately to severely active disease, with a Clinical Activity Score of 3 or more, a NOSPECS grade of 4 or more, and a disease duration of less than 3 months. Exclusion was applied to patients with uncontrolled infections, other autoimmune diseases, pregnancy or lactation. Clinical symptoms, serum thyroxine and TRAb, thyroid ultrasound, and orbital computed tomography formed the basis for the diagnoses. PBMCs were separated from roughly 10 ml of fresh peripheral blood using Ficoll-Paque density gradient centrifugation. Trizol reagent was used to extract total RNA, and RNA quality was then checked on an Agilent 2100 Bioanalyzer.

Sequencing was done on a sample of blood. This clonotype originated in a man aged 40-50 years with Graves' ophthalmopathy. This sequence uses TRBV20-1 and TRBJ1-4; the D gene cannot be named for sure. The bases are TGCAGTGCTAGACCCCCGGGGTGCGGAACTAATGAGAAACTGTTTTTT. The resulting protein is CSARPPGCGTNEKLFF.